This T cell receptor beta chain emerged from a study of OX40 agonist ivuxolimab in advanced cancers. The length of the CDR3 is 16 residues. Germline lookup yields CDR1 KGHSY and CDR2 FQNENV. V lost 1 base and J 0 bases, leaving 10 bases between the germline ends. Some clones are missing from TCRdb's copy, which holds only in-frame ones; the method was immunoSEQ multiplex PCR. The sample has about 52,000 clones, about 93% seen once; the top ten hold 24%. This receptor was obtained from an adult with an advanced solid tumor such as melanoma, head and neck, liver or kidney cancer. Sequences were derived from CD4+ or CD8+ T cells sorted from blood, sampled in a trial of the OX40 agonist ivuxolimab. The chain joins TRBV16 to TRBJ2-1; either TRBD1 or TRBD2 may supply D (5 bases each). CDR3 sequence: CASSQWGGSSYNEQFF. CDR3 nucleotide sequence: TGTGCCAGCAGCCAATGGGGCGGGTCCTCCTACAATGAGCAGTTCTTC. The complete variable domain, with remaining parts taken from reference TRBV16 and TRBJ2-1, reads GEEVAQTPKHLVRGEGQKAKLYCAPIKGHSYVFWYQQVLKNEFKFLISFQNENVFDETGMPKERFSAKCLPNSPCSLEIQATKLEDSAVYFCASSQWGGSSYNEQFFGPGTRLTVL.